These T cell receptor beta chains were read from a single sample in a study of T-cell reconstitution after alpha-beta-depleted transplantation in children. One entry per CDR3 protein results from TCRdb running MiXCR on the PCR reads. Among hundreds of thousands of distinct CDR3 sequences listed, 7.5% to 9.5% were seen once. The starting material was PBMCs, mostly from graft donor cells, obtained 180 days after TCRalphabeta/CD19-depleted stem cell transplant. The receptor set was obtained from a male patient younger than 18 who had a stem cell transplant for acute lymphoblastic leukemia, so the T cells may come from the graft donor. Both conserved end residues are part of each CDR3. The order of the fields is clone size, J gene, D gene, V gene, CDR3 DNA, CDR3 protein. The D gene is left open where the match is weak. The listing skips clone size in some rows; elsewhere it reads once, few, many or a size class.

>NA|TRBJ2-7|NA|TRBV28
TGTGCCAGCAGTTTCGTACGTCGGCAGGGCGAGCAGTACTTC
CASSFVRRQGEQYF
>many|TRBJ1-4|NA|TRBV6-5
TGTGCCAGCAGTTACTCGAGGGGAGGGGATGAAAAACTGTTTTTT
CASSYSRGGDEKLFF
>many|TRBJ1-4|NA|TRBV20-1
TGCAGTGCCAAGAAGACTGCGAATGAAAAACTGTTTTTT
CSAKKTANEKLFF
>many|TRBJ1-6|NA|TRBV4-3
TGCGCCAGCTCGGGGGCCACCTTAAGTCCTTCACCCCTCCACTTT
CASSGATLSPSPLHF
>many|TRBJ1-1|NA|TRBV11-2
TGTGCCAGCAGCTTAATAGGGAACACTGAAGCTTTCTTT
CASSLIGNTEAFF
>many|TRBJ1-1|TRBD1|TRBV15
TGTGCCACCAGCAGAGATAGTGAAGGGGGCTATGAAGCTTTCTTT
CATSRDSEGGYEAFF
>many|TRBJ2-2|NA|TRBV12-3/TRBV12-4
TGTGCCAGCAGTTTTCGCCTTCAGGGGAACACCGGGGAGCTGTTTTTT
CASSFRLQGNTGELFF
>many|TRBJ2-1|TRBD2|TRBV29-1
TGCAGCGTTGAGTCGGGGGGGGCCTCCAATGAGCAGTTCTTC
CSVESGGASNEQFF
>many|TRBJ2-2|NA|TRBV7-2
TGTGCCAGCAGCCCCCGTCAGCCTTCGGGCACCGGGGAGCTGTTTTTT
CASSPRQPSGTGELFF
>many|TRBJ2-1|NA|TRBV5-1
TGCGCCAGCAGCGCTACACTTTACAATGAGCAGTTCTTC
CASSATLYNEQFF
>many|TRBJ2-1|TRBD2|TRBV11-2
TGTGCCAGCAACCACCTAGCGGGAGGGTACAATGAGCAGTTCTTC
CASNHLAGGYNEQFF
>many|TRBJ2-7|NA|TRBV28
TGTGCCAGCAGTTTACAGAACCCGAGGGAGCAGTACTTC
CASSLQNPREQYF
>many|TRBJ2-1|TRBD2|TRBV25-1
TGTGCCAGCAGTGGGCTTCCTAGCGGGAGGGCCCCTAGGTACAATGAGCAGTTCTTC
CASSGLPSGRAPRYNEQFF
>many|TRBJ1-1|NA|TRBV28
TGTGCCAGCAGGACCCAGTTAAAGGGGAACACTGAAGCTTTCTTT
CASRTQLKGNTEAFF
>few|TRBJ2-1|NA|TRBV20-1
TGCAGTTTACATTGCTTCACTGAGCAGTTCTTC
CSLHCFTEQFF
>many|TRBJ2-7|NA|TRBV28
TGTGCCAGCAGTCGATACGAGCAGTACTTC
CASSRYEQYF
>NA|TRBJ2-3|TRBD2|TRBV6-5
TGTGCCAGCAGTTACTTTCTAGCGGACACAGATACGCAGTATTTT
CASSYFLADTDTQYF
>NA|TRBJ1-2|TRBD1|TRBV7-9
TGTGCCAGGGGCCCCGGGACAGCCGATGGCTACACCTTC
CARGPGTADGYTF
>many|TRBJ2-1|NA|TRBV20-1
TGCAGTGCTAGAGTACAGGGCGGGTCCGACAATGAGCAGTTCTTC
CSARVQGGSDNEQFF
>many|TRBJ1-1|TRBD1|TRBV15
TGTGCCACCAGCAGAGGACAGGGTTGGAGCACTGAAGCTTTCTTT
CATSRGQGWSTEAFF
>many|TRBJ2-4|NA|TRBV5-1
TGCGCCAGCAGCTTGGCCGAAGGGGTGGCCAAAAACATTCAGTACTTC
CASSLAEGVAKNIQYF
>many|TRBJ1-2|NA|TRBV5-1
TGCGCCAGCAGCTTGGGGCCAGGCGTTCCCTATGGCTACACCTTC
CASSLGPGVPYGYTF
>many|TRBJ1-6|NA|TRBV9
TGTGCCAGCAGCGTAGGGAATTCACCCCTCCACTTT
CASSVGNSPLHF
>NA|TRBJ2-3|TRBD2|TRBV2
TGTGCCAGCAGTCCCTCGACTAGCGGGAGACCAGATACGCAGTATTTT
CASSPSTSGRPDTQYF
>many|TRBJ1-2|NA|TRBV6-2/TRBV6-3
TGTGCCAGCAGTTACCCGAGTAGCGACTATGGCTACACCTTC
CASSYPSSDYGYTF
>NA|TRBJ2-1|TRBD2|TRBV7-3
TGTGCCAGCAGCCGGGGGGGGTGGAATGAGCAGTTCTTC
CASSRGGWNEQFF
>few|TRBJ2-7|NA|TRBV6-6
TGTGCCAGCAGGCTCCCGGGACGCGAGCAGTACTTC
CASRLPGREQYF
>many|TRBJ2-6|TRBD2|TRBV7-3
TGTGCCAGCAGCTTGCGGGGGACCAGCTCTGGGGCCAACGTCCTGACTTTC
CASSLRGTSSGANVLTF
>many|TRBJ2-5|TRBD1|TRBV4-2
TGTGCCAGCAGCCAAGTACCGGGACAGGGTGGGGAGACCCAGTACTTC
CASSQVPGQGGETQYF
>few|TRBJ1-4|NA|TRBV4-1
TGCGCCAGCAGCCCCCTACTTTTCTGGACGGGGGGCGAAAAACTGTTTTTT
CASSPLLFWTGGEKLFF
>many|TRBJ1-1|NA|TRBV27
TGTGCCAGCAGTGGAAGGGGAAGGATGAAGAACACTGAAGCTTTCTTT
CASSGRGRMKNTEAFF
>few|TRBJ2-1|TRBD2|TRBV7-2
TGTGCCAGCAGCTTAAAGCCAGGGGTGGGACTAGTAATCAATGAGCAGTTCTTC
CASSLKPGVGLVINEQFF
>many|TRBJ1-2|NA|TRBV25-1
TGTGCCAGCAGTGAATGGGTTCCAGGGCCAAACTATGGCTACACCTTC
CASSEWVPGPNYGYTF
>many|TRBJ2-3|TRBD2|TRBV20-1
TGCAGTGCTACGGGAGGGAGGGGCACAGATACGCAGTATTTT
CSATGGRGTDTQYF
>many|TRBJ1-5|TRBD1|TRBV6-4
TGTGCCAGCAGTCCCAGACAGGGGGGTTCGTCCTTAAGCAATCAGCCCCAGCATTTT
CASSPRQGGSSLSNQPQHF
>many|TRBJ2-7|NA|TRBV11-2
TGTGCCAGCAGCCCGAGACTCGGTCCCTACGAGCAGTACTTC
CASSPRLGPYEQYF
>many|TRBJ1-4|NA|TRBV6-5
TGTGCCAGCAGTTGGGCACCTGCAACTAATGAAAAACTGTTTTTT
CASSWAPATNEKLFF
>many|TRBJ1-2|TRBD1|TRBV20-1
TGCAGTGCTCTACCAGGGGGCGAGGGGGGAGGCTACACCTTC
CSALPGGEGGGYTF
>many|TRBJ1-2|NA|TRBV12-3/TRBV12-4
TGTGCCAGCAGCCTACGCTGGGGGCCCTATGGCTACACCTTC
CASSLRWGPYGYTF
>many|TRBJ2-7|TRBD2|TRBV20-1
TGCAGTGCTAGAGCGATCGGGAGGGCGTACGAGCAGTACTTC
CSARAIGRAYEQYF
>many|TRBJ1-3|NA|TRBV7-2
TGTGCCAGCGGTCAGGACCCAGGATACACCATATATTTT
CASGQDPGYTIYF
>many|TRBJ1-3|TRBD1|TRBV28
TGTGCCAGCAGTTTCAGGGGGCATGGAAACACCATATATTTT
CASSFRGHGNTIYF
>many|TRBJ2-3|TRBD2|TRBV4-3
TGCGCCAGCAGCCAAGGGCTTAGCGGGGGGGCTAGCACAGATACGCAGTATTTT
CASSQGLSGGASTDTQYF
>many|TRBJ2-1|TRBD1|TRBV5-5
TGTGCCAGCAGCGGATATTTTGGGACAGGCCCTAATGAGCAGTTCTTC
CASSGYFGTGPNEQFF
>many|TRBJ2-6|TRBD2|TRBV6-5
TGTGCCAGCAGTTACTGGCGGGGGACCTCTGGGGCCAACGTCCTGACTTTC
CASSYWRGTSGANVLTF
>NA|TRBJ2-3|NA|TRBV5-2
TGTGCCAGCAACCACGGGCTCCTTTGCACAGATACGCAGTATTTT
CASNHGLLCTDTQYF
>many|TRBJ1-3|NA|TRBV28
TGTGCCAGCAGTTTTGACCTCTCTGGAAACACCATATATTTT
CASSFDLSGNTIYF
>many|TRBJ2-4|TRBD1|TRBV5-1
TGCGCCAGCAGCTTGGCAGGGGGCGCGGCCAAAAACATTCAGTACTTC
CASSLAGGAAKNIQYF
>many|TRBJ2-1|TRBD2|TRBV15
TGTGCCACCAGCAGAGAGCGAGCGGGAGGGTCCCACTACAATGAGCAGTTCTTC
CATSRERAGGSHYNEQFF